The present TCR beta chain was sequenced within a study of OX40 agonist ivuxolimab in advanced cancers. V was shortened by 0 bases and J by 8 bases, with 17 bases between the two germline ends. Looked up from germline, CDR1 is SGHAT and CDR2 is FQNNGV. This CDR3 is built from 15 residues. The repertoire was sequenced with immunoSEQ multiplex PCR; TCRdb's copy has only in-frame clones and lacks some. The repertoire holds some 90,000 clones, with 90% to 95% as singletons. V gene TRBV11-2 combines with J gene TRBJ2-7; the D gene is possibly TRBD2 (7 bases). This receptor was taken from an adult with an advanced solid tumor such as melanoma, head and neck, liver or kidney cancer. Specimen: CD4+ or CD8+ T cells sorted from blood, collected in a trial of the OX40 agonist ivuxolimab. CDR3 amino acids: CASSLEGGSGLKQYF. CDR3 sequence (DNA): TGTGCCAGCAGCTTAGAGGGGGGCTCGGGACTAAAGCAGTACTTC.